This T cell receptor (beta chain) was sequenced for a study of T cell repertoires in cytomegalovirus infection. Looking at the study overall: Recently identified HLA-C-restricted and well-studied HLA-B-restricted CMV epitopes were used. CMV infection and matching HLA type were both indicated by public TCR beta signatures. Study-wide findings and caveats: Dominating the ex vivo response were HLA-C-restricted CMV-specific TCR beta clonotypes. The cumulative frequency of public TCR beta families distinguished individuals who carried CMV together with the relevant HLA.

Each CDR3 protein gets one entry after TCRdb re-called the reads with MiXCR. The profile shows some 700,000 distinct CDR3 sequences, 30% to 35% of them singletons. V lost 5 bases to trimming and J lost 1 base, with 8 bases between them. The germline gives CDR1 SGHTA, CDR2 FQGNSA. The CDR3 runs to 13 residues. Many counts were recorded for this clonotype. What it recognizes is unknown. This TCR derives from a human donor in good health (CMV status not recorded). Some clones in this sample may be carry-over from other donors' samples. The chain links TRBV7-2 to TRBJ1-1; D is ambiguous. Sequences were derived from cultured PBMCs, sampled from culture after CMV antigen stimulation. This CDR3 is CASSRGTNTEAFF. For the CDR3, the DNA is TGTGCCAGCAGCCGGGGAACGAACACTGAAGCTTTCTTT.